Reported below is one TCR beta chain. In the authors' methods: Nucleated cell counts were estimated from reference gene primer amplification. Using immunoSEQ multiplex PCR, the repertoire was profiled, and TCRdb retains in-frame clones only, with some absent. D and trimming come from the DNA, and the V and J calls and clone size come from that table. The sample shows more than 300,000 clones, under 95% of them seen only once. This record comes from a study of blood T cell repertoires in COVID-19. Study-wide context: Material from acute and convalescent COVID-19 was sourced from the United States, Italy and Spain. PBMCs, B-cell-depleted T cells, or T cells were the source of the cDNA or gDNA that made up the material.

The CDR3 covers 13 residues. The V end was cut by 6 bases, the J end by 8 bases, with 16 bases between. The germline CDR1 and CDR2 sequences are SGHTA and FQGNSA. This receptor was taken from a woman aged 18-29 years who had recovered from COVID-19. The rearrangement links TRBV7-2 to TRBJ1-2; weak D call: TRBD1 (6 bases). Sequenced material: peripheral blood. As DNA, the CDR3 is TGTGCCAGCAGTCCTACAGGGTTGCCGGGCTACACCTTC. It encodes CASSPTGLPGYTF.